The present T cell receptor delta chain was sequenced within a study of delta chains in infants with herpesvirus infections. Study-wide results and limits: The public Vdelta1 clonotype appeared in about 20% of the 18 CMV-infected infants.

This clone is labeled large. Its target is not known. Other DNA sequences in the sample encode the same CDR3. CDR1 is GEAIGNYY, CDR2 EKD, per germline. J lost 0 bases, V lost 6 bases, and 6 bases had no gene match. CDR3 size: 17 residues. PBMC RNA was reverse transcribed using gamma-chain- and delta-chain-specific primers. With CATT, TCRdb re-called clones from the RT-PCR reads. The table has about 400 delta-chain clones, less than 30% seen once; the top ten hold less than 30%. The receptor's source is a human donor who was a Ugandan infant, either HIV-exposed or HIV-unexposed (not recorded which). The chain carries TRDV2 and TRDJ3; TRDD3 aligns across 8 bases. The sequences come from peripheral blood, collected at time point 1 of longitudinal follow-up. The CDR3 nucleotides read TGTGCCTGTACTGGGGGCCCAAGCTCCTGGGACACCCGACAGATGTTTTTC. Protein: CACTGGPSSWDTRQMFF.